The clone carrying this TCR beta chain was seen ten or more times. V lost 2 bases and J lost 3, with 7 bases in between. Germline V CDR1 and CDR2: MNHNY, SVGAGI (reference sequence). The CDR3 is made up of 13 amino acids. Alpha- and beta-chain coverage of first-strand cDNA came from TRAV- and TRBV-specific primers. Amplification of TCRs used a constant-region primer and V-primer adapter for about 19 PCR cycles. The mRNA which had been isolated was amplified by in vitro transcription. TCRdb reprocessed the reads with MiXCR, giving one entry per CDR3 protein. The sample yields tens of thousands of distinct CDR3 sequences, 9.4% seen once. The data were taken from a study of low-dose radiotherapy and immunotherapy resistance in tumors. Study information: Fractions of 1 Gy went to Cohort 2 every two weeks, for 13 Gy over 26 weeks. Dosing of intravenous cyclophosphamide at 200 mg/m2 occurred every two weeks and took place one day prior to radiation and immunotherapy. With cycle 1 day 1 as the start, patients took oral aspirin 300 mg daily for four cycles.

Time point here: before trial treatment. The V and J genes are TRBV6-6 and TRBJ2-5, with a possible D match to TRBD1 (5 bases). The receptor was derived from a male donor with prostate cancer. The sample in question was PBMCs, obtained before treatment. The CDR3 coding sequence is TGTGCCAGCAGTTACGGGGCCGAAGAGACCCAGTACTTC. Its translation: CASSYGAEETQYF.